This T cell receptor beta chain was retrieved from a study of blood T cells in healthy people across ages (dated by TCRdb to the mid-2010s). Regarding the research as a whole: In model experiments, roughly one uniquely barcoded TCR beta cDNA molecule per two T cells was captured by template switching. Donors of different ages were randomly distributed across sequencing lanes to avoid experimental bias. Donors were grouped into four age groups: young (average about 15 years), middle-aged (39), aged (roughly 62) and long-lived (about 90). The study measured age-related changes in TCR beta repertoire diversity using deep sequencing normalized with unique cDNA molecular identifiers. Two additional independent replicas of 1 million unique cDNA reads from the same blood draw were analyzed for two donors (one aged 18 to 30 and one aged 80 or older).

The roughly 42 donors, aged roughly 6 to 95 years, were systemically healthy Caucasian individuals from Russia. Approximately 11 milliliters of peripheral blood were drawn from each donor into EDTA-treated Vacutainer tubes. Ficoll-Paque density-gradient centrifugation was used to isolate PBMCs, with at least 6 million per sample. Trizol reagent was used to extract total RNA from the PBMCs, yielding at least 5 micrograms per sample. For every donor, flow cytometry on a PBMC aliquot measured the percentage of naive CD45RAhigh/CD27high T cells. V sheds 3 bases and J sheds 2 bases, leaving 11 bases between their ends. From cysteine to phenylalanine, the CDR3 is 15 amino acids long. CDR3 DNA only is kept here, 45 bases in frame from base 1. For CDR1 and CDR2, the germline V gene lists SQVTM and ANQGSEA. General findings and caveats noted by the study authors: Compared with the aged group, more naive CD4+ T cells, fewer expanded clones and increased TCR diversity were shown by the long-lived group, suggesting age selection. There was a strong correlation between observed TCR beta diversity and the percentage of naive T cells measured by flow cytometry. The CMV infection status of donors was not known, potentially confounding age-related changes in expanded clonotypes. Conclusive comparison of naive and antigen-experienced compartments was prevented by the profiling of bulk unsorted PBMCs. As age increased, observed TCR beta diversity per million T cells dropped in a roughly linear way, and a significant reduction was already evident by age 40. Estimates of total diversity based on one million sequenced T cells were regarded as lower bounds and as underestimates.

The protocol used for the library was 5' RACE. TCRdb records Illumina HiSeq 2500 as the sequencer. A second PCR of about 6 to 11 cycles was run with a J-beta primer mix and a sample-barcoded 5' primer. A unique molecular identifier was introduced onto each TCR beta cDNA molecule by a template-switch 5' adaptor carrying 12 random nucleotides. Each sample yielded at least 3 million CDR3-containing paired-end reads. The Mint cDNA synthesis kit, primed by a TRBC-specific oligonucleotide, was used to synthesize first-strand cDNA from all RNA. Following uracil-DNA glycosylase treatment, a first 18-cycle PCR with universal primers M1SS and BC2_uni_R was performed on all cDNA. The paper's processing steps were these. For normalization, 1 million high-quality reads were randomly selected from each sample, with every read carrying a distinct molecular identifier. Instead of being binned into consensus sequences, reads with shared molecular identifiers were discarded. MiTCR, set to a Q25 quality threshold and the strictest error-elimination algorithm, was used for CDR3 identification, clonotype clustering and error correction. A nonparametric unseen species model with Euler transformation was used to estimate a lower bound on total TCR beta diversity. The public reads were reanalyzed by TCRdb: fastp trimming at Q25, MiXCR alignment, in-frame beta chains only. Merged by CDR3 protein, the rows form single entries marked with the most common genes and DNA. The V and J calls reflect TCRdb's pipeline rather than the authors' work. The sample table holds roughly 720,000 distinct CDR3 sequences, of which 50% to 65% were seen once. The ten largest clones capture 41% of the sample.

Notes on this clonotype: Its specific antigen is unknown. No base qualities exist here, and no much larger clone lies one base off it.

The sequencing sample was made of blood. The rearranged segments are TRBV29-1 and TRBJ2-6, with a tentative D gene TRBD2 over 7 matching bases. The receptor comes from an older man in good health. The CDR3: CSVEREGAGANVLTF. The base sequence is TGCAGCGTTGAGAGGGAGGGGGCTGGGGCCAACGTCCTGACTTTC. Beyond the CDR3, the reference TRBV29-1 and TRBJ2-6 genes provide the residues; the full variable domain reads: SAVISQKPSRDICQRGTSLTIQCQVDSQVTMMFWYRQQPGQSLTLIATANQGSEATYESGFVIDKFPISRPNLTFSTLTVSNMSPEDSSIYLCSVEREGAGANVLTFGAGSRLTVL.